The 27 T cell receptor beta chains listed next were all sequenced from one sample in a study of blood T cell repertoires in COVID-19. Repertoires were generated with immunoSEQ multiplex PCR, while TCRdb's copy carries only in-frame clones and drops some. The sample yields about 330,000 clones, about 83% seen once. Sequencing was done on a sample of peripheral blood. Every receptor here comes from a woman in her 50s with acute or convalescent COVID-19.

The CDR3 loop is CASSQSLQQGFQPQHF. As DNA, the CDR3 is TGTGCCAGCAGCCAATCACTTCAGCAGGGGTTTCAGCCCCAGCATTTT. The chain joins TRBV4-2 to TRBJ1-5; possibly TRBD1 for D (6 bases). The CDR3 is made up of 16 amino acids. V dropped 2 bases and J dropped 6 bases, with 17 bases sitting between them. Per germline, CDR1 LGHNA and CDR2 YNFKEQ.

The V call is TRBV19, the J call TRBJ2-4; D remains ambiguous. Trimming cost V 3 bases and J 0 bases, with 18 bases left between them. CDR1 and CDR2 (germline): LNHDA, SQIVND (reference sequence). The length of the CDR3 is 18 residues. CDR3 sequence: CASSIVDWRSLAKNIQYF. The CDR3 DNA reads TGTGCCAGTAGTATCGTGGATTGGCGGTCTTTAGCCAAAAACATTCAGTACTTC.

The V and J genes are TRBV9 and TRBJ2-1; maybe TRBD2 (6 bases). Germline CDR1 and CDR2: SGDLS and YYNGEE. The CDR3 length is 15 residues. The V end lost 7 bases, the J end lost 3 bases, and 17 bases lay between the germline ends. The chain's CDR3 is CASSEGLSFYNEQFF. In nucleotides, the CDR3 is TGTGCCAGCTCGGAGGGGCTATCTTTCTACAATGAGCAGTTCTTC.

The V call is TRBV29-1, the J call TRBJ2-7, with TRBD1 identical over 7 bases. The CDR3 is 14 amino acids. The junction had 9 bases not matched to a gene; V was cut back by 1 base and J by 6 bases. Germline CDR1 and CDR2: SQVTM and ANQGSEA. CDR3 residues: CSVEGDSSTGEQYF. CDR3 coding DNA: TGCAGCGTTGAAGGGGACAGTTCCACTGGCGAGCAGTACTTC.

This chain connects TRBV5-4 to TRBJ1-1; 8 bases are shared with TRBD1. In germline, CDR1 is SGHNT, CDR2 YYREEE (reference sequence). The CDR3 loop spans 14 amino acids. Trimming removed 4 bases from V and 4 bases from J; junction bases left unmatched: 6. Here the CDR3 reads CASSDGQGRTEAFF. Here the CDR3 DNA reads TGTGCCAGCAGCGACGGACAGGGACGCACTGAAGCTTTCTTT.

The chain has TRBV7-6 and TRBJ2-1; possible D gene TRBD2, 6 bases. The CDR3 length is 17 residues. Germline V CDR1 and CDR2: SGHVS, FNYEAQ. V lost 0 bases, J lost 1 base, and 13 bases lay in between. The CDR3 nucleotides are TGTGCCAGCAGCTTAGCGGGTGGCCTAGCGTCCTACAATGAGCAGTTCTTC. Translating gives CASSLAGGLASYNEQFF.

This clone was observed a single time. This chain links TRBV19 with TRBJ2-7; 10 bases are shared with TRBD2. Germline-derived CDR1 and CDR2 are LNHDA and SQIVND (reference sequence). The CDR3 length is 15 residues. V was pared by 6 bases and J by 0 bases, with 5 bases of the junction left unmatched. CDR3 amino acids: CASRGTSASSYEQYF. As DNA, the CDR3 is TGTGCCAGTAGGGGGACTAGCGCCTCCTCCTACGAGCAGTACTTC.

V usage is TRBV27 and J usage is TRBJ1-5; D gene unclear. V gave up 2 bases and J gave up 2 bases, with 13 bases separating them. Germline V gene sequence: CDR1 MNHEY, CDR2 SMNVEV (reference sequence). The CDR3 sequence is 16 residues long. CDR3 region: CASSLTPGMGNQPQHF. The DNA for the CDR3 is TGTGCCAGCAGTTTAACACCGGGAATGGGCAATCAGCCCCAGCATTTT.

The chain uses TRBV4-3 and TRBJ1-1, with D perhaps TRBD1 (5 bases). The CDR3 is 15 amino acids. V dropped 0 bases and J dropped 9 bases, with 17 bases sitting between them. Looked up from germline, CDR1 is LGHNA and CDR2 is YSLEER. The CDR3 loop reads CASSQEVFGGRKAFF. The CDR3, as DNA: TGCGCCAGCAGCCAAGAGGTGTTCGGGGGGAGAAAAGCTTTCTTT.

As to this clone: The junction shows a germline mismatch at one end, possibly a read error. V usage is TRBV27 and J usage is TRBJ1-1, with TRBD1 matching 7 bases. This CDR3 comprises 14 residues. CDR1 MNHEY and CDR2 SMNVEV come from the germline V gene (reference sequence). CDR3 sequence (DNA): TGTGCCAGCAGTTTAAGCAGGGGGAACTCTGAAGCTTTCTTT. Protein product: CASSLSRGNSEAFF.

This clone was seen a few times. V gene TRBV27 combines with J gene TRBJ2-7, with TRBD1 identical over 9 bases. CDR1 and CDR2 from the germline V gene are MNHEY and SMNVEV (reference sequence). The J segment lost 2 bases and the V segment lost 4 bases, leaving 3 bases of the junction unmatched. This CDR3 spans 14 amino acids. CDR3 loop: CASSSGTGPYEQYF. Here the CDR3 DNA reads TGTGCCAGCAGTTCCGGGACAGGGCCCTACGAGCAGTACTTC.

The table lists this clone with a few counts. J is TRBJ2-7 and V is TRBV28; a possible D gene is TRBD2 (5 bases). The V and J ends lost 6 bases and 4 bases respectively, with 19 bases between them. This CDR3 comprises 15 residues. CDR1 and CDR2 (germline): MDHEN, SYDVKM. DNA for the CDR3: TGTGCCAGCAGCCGTCGGGTAGCGAGATCTTACGAGCAGTACTTC. This encodes CASSRRVARSYEQYF.

The J gene is TRBJ1-1, the V gene TRBV10-3; D may be TRBD1 (6 bases). The CDR3 runs to 15 residues. Germline values: CDR1 ENHRY, CDR2 SYGVKD. The germline V and J ends were trimmed by 0 bases and 1 base, with 9 bases remaining between them. For the CDR3, the DNA is TGTGCCATCAGTGAGTCGGGGGCAGAGAACACTGAAGCTTTCTTT. Translating it yields CAISESGAENTEAFF.

The V and J genes are TRBV27 and TRBJ1-6; no definite D call. Trimming shortened V by 6 bases and J by 3 bases, and 6 bases separated the two germline ends. The CDR3 has 13 amino acids. Germline V gives CDR1 MNHEY, CDR2 SMNVEV (reference sequence). In nucleotides, the CDR3 is TGTGCCAGCAGAGAGAGCTATAATTCACCCCTCCACTTT. It yields the protein CASRESYNSPLHF.

The J gene is TRBJ1-3, the V gene TRBV10-3; D not resolved. CDR3 length: 16 residues. Germline lookup yields CDR1 ENHRY and CDR2 SYGVKD. V was shortened by 3 bases and J by 5 bases, with 17 bases between the two germline ends. The CDR3 reads CAISETTLAVRNTIYF. CDR3 bases: TGTGCCATCAGTGAAACCACCCTGGCGGTGAGAAACACCATATATTTT.

The chain carries TRBV27 and TRBJ2-1; tentatively, D is TRBD2 (5 bases). This CDR3 is built from 17 residues. Germline V gene data show CDR1 as MNHEY and CDR2 as SMNVEV (reference sequence). The germline V and J ends were trimmed by 4 bases and 8 bases, with 24 bases remaining between them. CDR3 residues: CASSSSQLGSDVDEQFF. The CDR3 nucleotides are TGTGCCAGCAGTTCATCGCAACTGGGGAGCGATGTCGATGAGCAGTTCTTC.

This clone appeared a single time. The chain recombines TRBV10-3 with TRBJ2-5; D not resolved. V lost 3 bases, J lost 2 bases, and 4 bases lay in between. This CDR3 region has 12 residues. The germline gives CDR1 ENHRY, CDR2 SYGVKD. The chain's CDR3 is CAISDRQETQYF. In DNA form, the CDR3 reads TGTGCCATCAGTGACAGGCAAGAGACCCAGTACTTC.

This chain uses TRBV18 with TRBJ2-7; 9 positions match TRBD1. This CDR3 comprises 15 residues. Germline CDR1 is KGHSH and CDR2 is LQKENI. V gave up 3 bases and J gave up 6 bases; unmatched junction bases: 9. The chain's CDR3 is CASSPSGTGSVEQYF. The CDR3 nucleotides are TGTGCCAGCTCACCCTCCGGGACAGGGAGCGTCGAGCAGTACTTC.

This chain uses TRBV3-1 (or the pseudogene TRBV3-2) with TRBJ2-7, with D perhaps matching TRBD1 (6 bases). Germline V gives CDR1 LGHDT, CDR2 YNNKEL (reference sequence). The CDR3 has 11 amino acids. The V gene lost 6 bases and the J gene lost 7 bases, with 10 bases spanning the gap. The CDR3 coding sequence is TGTGCCAGCAGGGGACAAAGGGAGCAGTACTTC. It codes for CASRGQREQYF.

J is TRBJ1-4 and V is TRBV6-5; D might be TRBD1 (5 bases). V dropped 6 bases and J dropped 0 bases, with 11 bases sitting between them. CDR3 length: 15 residues. The germline gives CDR1 MNHEY, CDR2 SVGAGI. Written as DNA, the CDR3 is TGTGCCAGCAGCTGGACATATTCAACTAATGAAAAACTGTTTTTT. This gives the protein CASSWTYSTNEKLFF.

The chain has TRBV24-1 and TRBJ2-2, with TRBD1 matching over 9 bases. Germline CDR1 KGHDR, CDR2 SFDVKD. The CDR3 runs to 17 residues. The V gene end was trimmed by 3 bases and the J gene end by 5 bases; junction bases not matched to a gene: 9. DNA of the CDR3: TGTGCCACCAGTGATCCCAAGACAGGGGGTTGGACCGGGGAGCTGTTTTTT. Protein sequence: CATSDPKTGGWTGELFF.

Regarding this clone: At one end, the junction sequence differs from germline, possibly due to a read error. The J gene is TRBJ2-7, the V gene TRBV7-7; TRBD2 aligns across 11 bases. The CDR3 spans 15 residues. CDR1 and CDR2 from the germline V gene are SSHAT and FNYEAQ (reference sequence). The DNA for the CDR3 is TGTGCTAGCAGCTTAGGGACTAGCGGATCCTACGAGCAGTACTTC. Protein sequence: CASSLGTSGSYEQYF.

V is TRBV19 and J is TRBJ1-5, with 10 bases aligning to TRBD1. CDR1 is LNHDA, CDR2 SQIVND, per germline (reference sequence). V trimming: 4 bases; J trimming: 5 bases; junction bases outside the gene matches: 5. The CDR3 has 15 residues. The CDR3 nucleotides read TGTGCCAGTAGTACGGACAGGGGGAACCATCAGCCCCAGCATTTT. Translating it yields CASSTDRGNHQPQHF.

The V gene is TRBV7-9, the J gene TRBJ2-7; 7 positions match TRBD1. The V gene's germline CDR1 is SEHNR and CDR2 FQNEAQ (reference sequence). Trimming took 3 bases from V and 2 from J; bases not matched to a gene: 10. The CDR3 extends over 16 amino acids. The CDR3 loop is CASSFPAGTVPYEQYF. CDR3 bases: TGTGCCAGCAGCTTTCCTGCCGGGACAGTGCCCTACGAGCAGTACTTC.

This rearrangement joins TRBV7-8 to TRBJ2-4; 12 bases are a match to TRBD2. This CDR3 comprises 21 residues. The V gene end was trimmed by 1 base and the J gene end by 2 bases; junction bases not matched to a gene: 15. The germline V gene has CDR1 SGHVS and CDR2 FQNEAQ. CDR3 sequence (DNA): TGTGCCAGCAGCTTAGTCCCTAGCGGGAGGGCGGTAGGGGGTTCCAAAAACATTCAGTACTTC. Its translation: CASSLVPSGRAVGGSKNIQYF.

The chain is built from TRBV6-2 or TRBV6-3 and TRBJ2-7; D uncertain. The CDR3 contains 12 residues. Germline V gives CDR1 MNHEY, CDR2 SVGEGT. The V end was cut by 6 bases, the J end by 3 bases, with 9 bases between. CDR3 nucleotide sequence: TGTGCCAGCAGCCATATATTCTACGAGCAGTACTTC. It codes for CASSHIFYEQYF.

CDR3 nucleotides: TGTGCCAGCAGCTTTGAACAGGGTTTCTCCTACAATGAGCAGTTCTTC. Protein product: CASSFEQGFSYNEQFF. The chain combines TRBV28 with TRBJ2-1; tentative D call: TRBD1 (6 bases). Per germline, CDR1 MDHEN and CDR2 SYDVKM. With 6 bases removed from V and 0 bases from J, the gap between germline ends came to 15 bases. This CDR3 has 16 residues.